The 23 T cell receptor beta chains listed next were all sequenced from one sample in a study of T cells after yellow fever vaccination (dated 2019 in TCRdb). Libraries were built with 5' RACE. Sequencing was performed on an Illumina HiSeq 2500. TCRdb reprocessed the public reads (quality trimming at Q25 with fastp, clone calling with MiXCR) and kept in-frame beta chains. Every distinct CDR3 protein forms one entry, paired with its most common genes and DNA. Counted in this sample were a few hundred thousand distinct CDR3 sequences; roughly 6.2% of them appeared once. Approximately 15% of the sample belongs to the ten largest clones. The treatment or condition label of this sample denotes: live attenuated yellow fever vaccine strain. The sample here was PBMCs, taken 5 days after the yellow fever booster vaccination. These receptors were taken from a man aged 25-45 years who received the YFV17D yellow fever vaccine.

This clonotype has just a few counts. The chain recombines TRBV29-1 with TRBJ2-7; 8 nucleotides line up with TRBD1. After removal of 6 bases from V and 5 bases from J, the junction contained 9 bases not matched to a gene. The CDR3 is 13 residues long. Looked up from germline, CDR1 is SQVTM and CDR2 is ANQGSEA. CDR3 in amino acids: CSVAKQGVNEQYF. CDR3 nucleotide sequence: TGCAGCGTAGCCAAACAGGGGGTAAACGAGCAGTACTTC.

In this sample, this clonotype turned up a few times. This chain joins TRBV30 and TRBJ2-2, with 8 bases lining up with TRBD2. From germline, CDR1 is GTSNPN and CDR2 SVGIG (reference sequence). The CDR3 spans 15 residues. The V and J ends lost 1 base and 6 bases, in that order; junction bases with no gene match: 7. The CDR3: CAWSAGGSLSGELFF. In DNA form, the CDR3 reads TGTGCCTGGAGTGCGGGAGGGTCCCTCTCCGGGGAGCTGTTTTTT.

The chain joins TRBV7-2 to TRBJ1-1; unclear D gene. The CDR3 is 13 amino acids. Germline V lookup: CDR1 SGHTA, CDR2 FQGNSA. The V end lost 5 bases, the J end lost 6 bases, and 13 bases lay between the germline ends. The CDR3 coding sequence is TGTGCCAGCAGCCCAGCCCGGATAGCTGAAGCTTTCTTT. This sequence encodes CASSPARIAEAFF.

This clonotype occurred many times. The V gene is TRBV29-1, the J gene TRBJ2-1; weak D call: TRBD1 (6 bases). Germline V lookup: CDR1 SQVTM, CDR2 ANQGSEA. This CDR3 comprises 13 residues. V gave up 6 bases and J gave up 2 bases, with 11 bases separating them. CDR3 region: CSVWDTTYNEQFF. The CDR3 DNA reads TGCAGCGTCTGGGACACGACCTACAATGAGCAGTTCTTC.

This clonotype was seen at least ten times. This chain connects TRBV20-1 to TRBJ2-1; 9 nucleotides match TRBD1. Unmatched junction bases numbered 7, after V lost 7 bases and J lost 3 bases. The germline CDR1 and CDR2 sequences are DFQATT and SNEGSKA (reference sequence). The CDR3 runs 14 residues. In nucleotides, the CDR3 is TGCAGTGTTCAAACAGGGGGCTTCTACAATGAGCAGTTCTTC. Translation: CSVQTGGFYNEQFF.

This chain uses TRBV30 with TRBJ2-7; 8 nucleotides agree with TRBD2. Germline CDR1 GTSNPN, CDR2 SVGIG (reference sequence). J lost 0 bases, V lost 0 bases, and 4 bases had no gene match. CDR3 length: 15 amino acids. CDR3 protein: CAWSVETSDSYEQYF. As DNA, the CDR3 is TGTGCCTGGAGTGTAGAGACTAGCGACTCCTACGAGCAGTACTTC.

The chain joins TRBV7-9 to TRBJ2-6; D gene ambiguous. V lost 6 bases to trimming and J lost 0 bases, with 12 bases between them. This CDR3 comprises 16 residues. Germline CDR1 and CDR2: SEHNR and FQNEAQ (reference sequence). In DNA form, the CDR3 reads TGTGCCAGCAGTAACAGTGTGGGCTCTGGGGCCAACGTCCTGACTTTC. Protein sequence: CASSNSVGSGANVLTF.

The chain couples TRBV6-1 to TRBJ2-7; 9 bases map to TRBD2. V lost 7 bases and J lost 2; bases outside the gene matches: 6. There are 14 residues in the CDR3. Germline CDR1 MNHNS, CDR2 SASEGT. Written as DNA, the CDR3 is TGTGCCAGCAAATGGGCGGGAGGGCCCTACGAGCAGTACTTC. Protein: CASKWAGGPYEQYF.

This clonotype was seen repeatedly, ten times or more. V usage is TRBV27 and J usage is TRBJ2-7, with D perhaps assigned TRBD1 or TRBD2 (6 bases each). Germline assignment: CDR1 MNHEY and CDR2 SMNVEV (reference sequence). The CDR3 covers 14 residues. Trimming shortened V by 6 bases and J by 5 bases, and 17 bases separated the two germline ends. The CDR3 DNA reads TGTGCCAGCAGCTTCGTAGGGGGGTATGACGAGCAGTACTTC. This gives the protein CASSFVGGYDEQYF.

This clonotype was picked up a small number of times. The chain combines TRBV7-9 with TRBJ2-7, with D tentatively TRBD1 (5 bases). V was cut by 3 bases and J by 6 bases, with 15 bases left in between. The CDR3 has 14 amino acids. The germline V gene encodes CDR1 SEHNR and CDR2 FQNEAQ (reference sequence). CDR3 protein: CASSFTTTGSEQYF. CDR3 sequence (DNA): TGTGCCAGCAGCTTTACAACAACAGGATCCGAGCAGTACTTC.

This clonotype appeared a few times. The rearrangement uses TRBV29-1 and TRBJ2-1, with D possibly TRBD2 on 7 matching bases. CDR3 size: 13 residues. CDR1 is SQVTM, CDR2 ANQGSEA, per germline. Trimming pared 7 bases from V and 1 base from J, leaving 11 bases between. CDR3 nucleotide sequence: TGCAGCGGGGGGGGGGCTTCCTACAATGAGCAGTTCTTC. It encodes CSGGGASYNEQFF.

This clonotype showed up many times. Here the CDR3 DNA reads TGCAGTGCTAGAGTTGCTATCCCAGGGGGTGAGCAGTTCTTC. Its protein is CSARVAIPGGEQFF. The chain carries TRBV20-1 and TRBJ2-1, with 7 positions matching TRBD1. This CDR3 is 14 amino acids long. V dropped 1 base and J dropped 9; count of bases not matched to a gene: 9. CDR1 is DFQATT, CDR2 SNEGSKA, per germline (reference sequence).

This clonotype was observed a handful of times. This sequence joins TRBV5-1 and TRBJ2-2; D is unclear. V lost 9 bases, J lost 2 bases, and 20 bases lay in between. CDR3 size: 16 residues. Germline CDR1 SGHRS, CDR2 YFSETQ. The CDR3 reads CATTQLNGSNTGELFF. CDR3 DNA: TGCGCCACCACTCAACTCAACGGCTCCAACACCGGGGAGCTGTTTTTT.

This clonotype has a count of ten or more. The chain employs TRBV20-1 and TRBJ2-1; 11 nucleotides align to TRBD2. J was trimmed by 15 bases and V by 0 bases; bases with no gene match: 10. Germline V CDR1 and CDR2: DFQATT, SNEGSKA (reference sequence). The CDR3 consists of 14 residues. CDR3 DNA: TGCAGTGCTAGAGATACTCTAGCGGGAGGTGATCTGTTCTTC. This codes for CSARDTLAGGDLFF.

This clonotype was seen a handful of times. The chain uses TRBV28 and TRBJ2-6, with D tentatively TRBD1 (5 bases). The germline gives CDR1 MDHEN, CDR2 SYDVKM. With 6 bases removed from V and 0 bases from J, the gap between germline ends came to 9 bases. The CDR3 covers 15 residues. The CDR3, as DNA: TGTGCCAGCAGCGGTACAGGCTCTGGGGCCAACGTCCTGACTTTC. It encodes CASSGTGSGANVLTF.

This clonotype was seen many times. This chain joins TRBV11-2 and TRBJ2-3; D is perhaps TRBD2 (5 bases). The CDR3 length is 18 residues. Trimming pared 4 bases from V and 2 bases from J, leaving 22 bases between. CDR1 and CDR2 from the germline V gene are SGHAT and FQNNGV. CDR3 sequence reads: CASSSPGRVQHITDTQYF. CDR3 nucleotide sequence: TGTGCCAGCAGCTCCCCTGGGCGGGTCCAACATATCACAGATACGCAGTATTTT.

In its sample, this clonotype was seen many times. V gene TRBV28 combines with J gene TRBJ2-1; 10 bases are a match to TRBD2. Losses at the gene ends were 8 bases for V and 2 bases for J; bases not matched to a gene: 15. The CDR3 has 18 residues. CDR1 is MDHEN and CDR2 is SYDVKM in the germline V gene. This CDR3 reads CASSRGLAGVSPYNEQFF. CDR3 coding DNA: TGTGCCAGCTCCCGGGGGCTAGCGGGAGTATCGCCCTACAATGAGCAGTTCTTC.

This clonotype was seen a handful of times. The chain combines TRBV29-1 with TRBJ2-5; D tentatively reads TRBD1 or TRBD2 (5 bases each). Deletions cut 3 bases from V and 4 bases from J, with 18 bases between. The germline gives CDR1 SQVTM, CDR2 ANQGSEA. CDR3 size: 15 residues. The CDR3 bases are TGCAGCGTTGACCCACAGACGTTGAGGGGAGAGACCCAGTACTTC. It codes for CSVDPQTLRGETQYF.

This clonotype was recorded many times. The V gene is TRBV27, the J gene TRBJ2-7; TRBD2 aligns across 8 bases. Looked up from germline, CDR1 is MNHEY and CDR2 is SMNVEV (reference sequence). Losses at the gene ends were 4 bases for V and 0 bases for J; bases not matched to a gene: 5. CDR3 size: 15 residues. The CDR3 protein is CASSSLAGHSYEQYF. CDR3 bases: TGTGCCAGCAGTTCGCTAGCGGGTCACTCCTACGAGCAGTACTTC.

This clonotype was detected a few times. This chain links TRBV6-4 with TRBJ2-1, with 7 bases identical to TRBD2. Looked up from germline, CDR1 is MRHNA and CDR2 is SNTAGT. This CDR3 has 18 residues. The ends lost 7 bases at V and 2 bases at J; junction bases unmatched: 17. The CDR3 spells CASISGASGSPTYNEQFF. In nucleotides, the CDR3 is TGTGCCAGCATCTCTGGGGCTAGCGGTAGCCCGACCTACAATGAGCAGTTCTTC.

There are many counts of this clonotype. V is TRBV28 and J is TRBJ2-7; TRBD2 aligns across 9 bases. Trimming at V came to 5 bases and at J to 7 bases, leaving 0 bases not matched to a gene. CDR3 length: 11 amino acids. CDR1 and CDR2 from the germline V gene are MDHEN and SYDVKM. This CDR3 is CASSTSGEQYF. CDR3 in DNA: TGTGCCAGCAGTACTAGCGGGGAGCAGTACTTC.

The V gene is TRBV3-1, the J gene TRBJ1-6; TRBD1 might be the D (6 bases). This CDR3 spans 16 amino acids. Germline V gene sequence: CDR1 LGHDT, CDR2 YNNKEL (reference sequence). V lost 2 bases and J lost 2, with 10 bases in between. The CDR3 DNA follows: TGTGCCAGCAGCCAAACAGGGTTCACCTATAATTCACCCCTCCACTTT. It encodes CASSQTGFTYNSPLHF.

This clonotype has a handful of counts. This rearrangement joins TRBV20-1 to TRBJ2-6, with 7 bases identical to TRBD2. V lost 0 bases to trimming and J lost 3 bases; unmatched junction nucleotides: 5. The CDR3 consists of 16 residues. CDR1 and CDR2 from the germline V gene are DFQATT and SNEGSKA (reference sequence). CDR3 bases: TGCAGTGCTAGAGAAGGGCCGGGAGGTGGGGCCAACGTCCTGACTTTC. Translated: CSAREGPGGGANVLTF.